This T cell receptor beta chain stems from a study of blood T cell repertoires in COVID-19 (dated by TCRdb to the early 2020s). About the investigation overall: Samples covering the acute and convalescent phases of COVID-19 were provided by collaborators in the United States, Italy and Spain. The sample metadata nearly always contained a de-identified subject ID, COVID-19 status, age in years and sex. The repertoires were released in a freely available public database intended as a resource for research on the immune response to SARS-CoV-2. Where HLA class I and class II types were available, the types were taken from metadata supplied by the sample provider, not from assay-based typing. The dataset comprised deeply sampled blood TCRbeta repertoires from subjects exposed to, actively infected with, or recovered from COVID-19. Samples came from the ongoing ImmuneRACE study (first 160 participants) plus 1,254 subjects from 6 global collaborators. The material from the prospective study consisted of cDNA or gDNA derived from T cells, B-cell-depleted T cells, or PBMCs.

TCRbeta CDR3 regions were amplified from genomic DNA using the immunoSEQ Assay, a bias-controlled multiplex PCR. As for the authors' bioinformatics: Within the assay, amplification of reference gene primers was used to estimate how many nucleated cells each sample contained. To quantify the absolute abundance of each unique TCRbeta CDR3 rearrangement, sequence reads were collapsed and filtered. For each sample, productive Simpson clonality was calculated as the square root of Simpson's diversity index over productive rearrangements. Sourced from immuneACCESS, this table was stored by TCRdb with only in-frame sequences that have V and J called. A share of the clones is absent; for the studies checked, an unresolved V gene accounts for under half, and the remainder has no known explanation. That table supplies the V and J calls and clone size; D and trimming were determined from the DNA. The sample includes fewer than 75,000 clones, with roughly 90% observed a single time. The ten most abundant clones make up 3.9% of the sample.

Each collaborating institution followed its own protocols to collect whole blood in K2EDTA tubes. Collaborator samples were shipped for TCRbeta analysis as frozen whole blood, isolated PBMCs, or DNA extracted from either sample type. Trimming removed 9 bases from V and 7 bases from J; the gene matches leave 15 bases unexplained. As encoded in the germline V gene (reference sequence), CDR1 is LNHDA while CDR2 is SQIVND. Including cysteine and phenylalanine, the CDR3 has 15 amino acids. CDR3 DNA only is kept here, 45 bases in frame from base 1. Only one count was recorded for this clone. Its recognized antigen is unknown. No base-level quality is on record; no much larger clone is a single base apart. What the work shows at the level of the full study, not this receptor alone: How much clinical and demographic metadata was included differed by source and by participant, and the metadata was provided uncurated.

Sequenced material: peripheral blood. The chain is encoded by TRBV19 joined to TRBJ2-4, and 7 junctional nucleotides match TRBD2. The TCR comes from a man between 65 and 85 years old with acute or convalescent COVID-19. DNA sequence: TGTGCCAGCTCCAGGGACCCGGGGGGAGGGAACATTCAGTACTTC. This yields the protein CASSRDPGGGNIQYF.